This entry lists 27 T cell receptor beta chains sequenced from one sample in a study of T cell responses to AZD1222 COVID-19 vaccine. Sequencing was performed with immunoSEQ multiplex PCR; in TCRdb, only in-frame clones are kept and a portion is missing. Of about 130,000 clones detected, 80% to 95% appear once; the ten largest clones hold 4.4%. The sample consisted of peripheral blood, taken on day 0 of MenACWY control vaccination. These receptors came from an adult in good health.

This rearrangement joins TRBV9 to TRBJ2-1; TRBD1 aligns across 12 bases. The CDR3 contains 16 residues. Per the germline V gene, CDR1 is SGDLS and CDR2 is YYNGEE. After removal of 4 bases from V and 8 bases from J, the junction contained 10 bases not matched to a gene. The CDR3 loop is CASSLTGTGGWDEQFF. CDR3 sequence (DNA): TGTGCCAGCAGCTTAACCGGGACAGGGGGCTGGGATGAGCAGTTCTTC.

CDR3 region: CASSLRGREGYNEQFF. In nucleotides, the CDR3 is TGTGCCAGCAGCTTAAGAGGGCGGGAGGGATATAATGAGCAGTTCTTC. The V and J genes are TRBV7-8 and TRBJ2-1, with 9 bases that match TRBD2. The CDR3 is 16 residues long. Germline CDR1 is SGHVS and CDR2 is FQNEAQ. Trimming at V came to 2 bases and at J to 7 bases, leaving 9 bases not matched to a gene.

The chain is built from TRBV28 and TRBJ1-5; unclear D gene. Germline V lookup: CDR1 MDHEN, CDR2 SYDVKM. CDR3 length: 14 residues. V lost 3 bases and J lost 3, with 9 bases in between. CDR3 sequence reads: CASSLRGYNQPQHF. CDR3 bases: TGTGCCAGCAGTTTGCGAGGCTACAATCAGCCCCAGCATTTT.

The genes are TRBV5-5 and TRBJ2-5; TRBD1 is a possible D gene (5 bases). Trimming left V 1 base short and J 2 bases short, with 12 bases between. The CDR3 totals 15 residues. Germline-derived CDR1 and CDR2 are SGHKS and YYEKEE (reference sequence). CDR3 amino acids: CASSLYWSGQETQYF. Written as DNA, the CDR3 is TGTGCCAGCAGCTTGTATTGGTCAGGGCAAGAGACCCAGTACTTC. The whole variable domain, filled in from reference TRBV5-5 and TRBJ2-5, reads DAGVTQSPTHLIKTRGQQVTLRCSPISGHKSVSWYQQVLGQGPQFIFQYYEKEERGRGNFPDRFSARQFPNYSSELNVNALLLGDSALYLCASSLYWSGQETQYFGPGTRLLVL.

The CDR3 nucleotides are TGTGCCAGCAATCCCAAGGGGACTAGATATAATGAGCAGTTCTTC. Translated, it gives CASNPKGTRYNEQFF. V and J are TRBV6-5 and TRBJ2-1, with 8 positions matching TRBD2. CDR3 length: 15 amino acids. The trim removed 7 bases at V and 7 bases at J, leaving 12 bases unmatched. Germline CDR1 MNHEY, CDR2 SVGAGI.

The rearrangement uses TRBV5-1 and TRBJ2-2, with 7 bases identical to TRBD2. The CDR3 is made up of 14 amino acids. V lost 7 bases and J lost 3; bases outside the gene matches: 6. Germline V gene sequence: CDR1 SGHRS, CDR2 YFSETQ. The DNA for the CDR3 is TGCGCCAGCGCCGAGGGGAGGGACACCGGGGAGCTGTTTTTT. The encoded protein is CASAEGRDTGELFF.

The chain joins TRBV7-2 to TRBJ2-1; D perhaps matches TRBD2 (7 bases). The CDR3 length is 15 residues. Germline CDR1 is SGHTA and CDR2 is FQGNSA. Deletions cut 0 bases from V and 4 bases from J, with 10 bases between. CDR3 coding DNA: TGTGCCAGCAGCTTAGCGGGGGGGCAATACAATGAGCAGTTCTTC. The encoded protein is CASSLAGGQYNEQFF.

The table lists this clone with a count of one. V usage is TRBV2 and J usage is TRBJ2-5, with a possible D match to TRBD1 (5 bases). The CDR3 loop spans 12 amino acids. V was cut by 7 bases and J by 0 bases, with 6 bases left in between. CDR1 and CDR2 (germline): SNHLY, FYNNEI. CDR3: CASKGYQETQYF. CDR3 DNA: TGTGCCAGCAAGGGGTACCAAGAGACCCAGTACTTC. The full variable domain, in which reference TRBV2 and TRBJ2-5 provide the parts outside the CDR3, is EPEVTQTPSHQVTQMGQEVILRCVPISNHLYFYWYRQILGQKVEFLVSFYNNEISEKSEIFDDQFSVERPDGSNFTLKIRSTKLEDSAMYFCASKGYQETQYFGPGTRLLVL.

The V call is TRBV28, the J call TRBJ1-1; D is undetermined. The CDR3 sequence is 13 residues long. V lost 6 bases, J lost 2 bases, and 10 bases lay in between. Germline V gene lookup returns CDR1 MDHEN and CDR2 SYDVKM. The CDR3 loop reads CASRTPTNTEAFF. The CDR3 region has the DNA TGTGCCAGCAGGACACCTACAAACACTGAAGCTTTCTTT.

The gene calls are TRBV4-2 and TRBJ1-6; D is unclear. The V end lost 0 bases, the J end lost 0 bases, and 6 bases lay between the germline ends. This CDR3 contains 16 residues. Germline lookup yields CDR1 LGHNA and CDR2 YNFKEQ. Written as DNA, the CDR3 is TGTGCCAGCAGCCAAGAGTCAAGCTCCTATAATTCACCCCTCCACTTT. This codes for CASSQESSSYNSPLHF.

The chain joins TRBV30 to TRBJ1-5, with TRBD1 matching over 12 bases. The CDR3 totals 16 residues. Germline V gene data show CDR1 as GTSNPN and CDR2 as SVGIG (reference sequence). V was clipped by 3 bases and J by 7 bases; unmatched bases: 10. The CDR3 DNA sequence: TGTGCCTGGAGGCATAACCGGGACAGGGGGCAGCAGCCCCAGCATTTT. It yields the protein CAWRHNRDRGQQPQHF.

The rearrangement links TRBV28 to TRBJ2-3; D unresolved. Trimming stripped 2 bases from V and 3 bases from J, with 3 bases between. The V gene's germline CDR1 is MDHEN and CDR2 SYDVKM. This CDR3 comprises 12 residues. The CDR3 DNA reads TGTGCCAGCAGTTTAATTACAGATACGCAGTATTTT. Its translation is CASSLITDTQYF.

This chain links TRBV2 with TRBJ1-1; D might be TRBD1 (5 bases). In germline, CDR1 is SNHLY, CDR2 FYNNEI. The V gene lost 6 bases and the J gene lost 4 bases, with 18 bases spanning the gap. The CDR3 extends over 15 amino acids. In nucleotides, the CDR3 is TGTGCCAGCAGCTCCCCCGTGGGGGGGGTCACTGAAGCTTTCTTT. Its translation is CASSSPVGGVTEAFF.

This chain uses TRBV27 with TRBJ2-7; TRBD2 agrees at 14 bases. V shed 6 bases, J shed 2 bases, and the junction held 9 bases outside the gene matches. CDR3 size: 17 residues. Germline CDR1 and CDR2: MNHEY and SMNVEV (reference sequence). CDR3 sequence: CASRTSGTSGRAYEQYF. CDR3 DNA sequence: TGTGCCAGCAGAACCTCCGGGACTAGCGGGAGAGCCTACGAGCAGTACTTC.

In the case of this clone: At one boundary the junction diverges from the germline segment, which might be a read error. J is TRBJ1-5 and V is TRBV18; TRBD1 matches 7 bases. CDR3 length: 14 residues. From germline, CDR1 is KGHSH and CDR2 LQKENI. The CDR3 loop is CVSSRLQGREPQHF. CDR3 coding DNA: TGTGTCAGCTCAAGACTACAGGGGAGGGAGCCCCAGCATTTT.

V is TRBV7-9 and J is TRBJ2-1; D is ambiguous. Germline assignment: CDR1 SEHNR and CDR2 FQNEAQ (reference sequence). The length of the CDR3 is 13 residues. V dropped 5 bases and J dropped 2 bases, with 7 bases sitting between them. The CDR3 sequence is CASSPDPYNEQFF. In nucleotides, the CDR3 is TGTGCCAGCAGCCCGGACCCCTACAATGAGCAGTTCTTC. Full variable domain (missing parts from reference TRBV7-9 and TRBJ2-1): DTGVSQNPRHKITKRGQNVTFRCDPISEHNRLYWYRQTLGQGPEFLTYFQNEAQLEKSRLLSDRFSAERPKGSFSTLEIQRTEQGDSAMYLCASSPDPYNEQFFGPGTRLTVL.

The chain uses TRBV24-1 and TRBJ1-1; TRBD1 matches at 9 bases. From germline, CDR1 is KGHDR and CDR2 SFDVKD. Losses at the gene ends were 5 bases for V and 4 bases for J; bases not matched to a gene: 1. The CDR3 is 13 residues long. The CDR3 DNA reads TGTGCCACCAGTGGACAGGGGGGCACTGAAGCTTTCTTT. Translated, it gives CATSGQGGTEAFF.

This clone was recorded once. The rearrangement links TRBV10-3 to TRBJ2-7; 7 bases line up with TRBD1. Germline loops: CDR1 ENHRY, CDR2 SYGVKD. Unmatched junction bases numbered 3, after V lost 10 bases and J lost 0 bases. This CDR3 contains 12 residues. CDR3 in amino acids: CATRDSSYEQYF. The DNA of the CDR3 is TGTGCCACCAGGGACAGCTCCTACGAGCAGTACTTC.

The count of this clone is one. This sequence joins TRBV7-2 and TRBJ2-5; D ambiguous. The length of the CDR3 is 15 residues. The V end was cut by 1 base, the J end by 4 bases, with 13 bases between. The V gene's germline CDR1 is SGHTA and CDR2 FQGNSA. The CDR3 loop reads CASSLGYGWGETQYF. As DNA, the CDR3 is TGTGCCAGCAGCTTAGGGTACGGATGGGGAGAGACCCAGTACTTC.

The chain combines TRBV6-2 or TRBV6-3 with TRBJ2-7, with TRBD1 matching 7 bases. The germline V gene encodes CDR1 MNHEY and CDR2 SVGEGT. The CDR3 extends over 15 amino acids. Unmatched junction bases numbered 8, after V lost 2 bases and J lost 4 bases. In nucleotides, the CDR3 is TGTGCCAGCAGTTACGGGGACAGAACCACATACGAGCAGTACTTC. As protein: CASSYGDRTTYEQYF.

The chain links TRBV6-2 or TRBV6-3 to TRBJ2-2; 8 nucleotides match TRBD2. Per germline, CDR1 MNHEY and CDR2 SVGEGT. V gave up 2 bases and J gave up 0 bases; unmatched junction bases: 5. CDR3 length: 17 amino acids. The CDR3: CASSYGIAGTNTGELFF. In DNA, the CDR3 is TGTGCCAGCAGTTACGGTATAGCGGGAACGAACACCGGGGAGCTGTTTTTT.

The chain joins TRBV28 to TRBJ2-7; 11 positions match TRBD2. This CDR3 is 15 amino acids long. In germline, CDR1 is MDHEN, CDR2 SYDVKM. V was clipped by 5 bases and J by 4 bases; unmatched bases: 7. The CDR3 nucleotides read TGTGCCAGCAGTCAGCCGGGACTAGCGGTTTACGAGCAGTACGTC. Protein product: CASSQPGLAVYEQYV.

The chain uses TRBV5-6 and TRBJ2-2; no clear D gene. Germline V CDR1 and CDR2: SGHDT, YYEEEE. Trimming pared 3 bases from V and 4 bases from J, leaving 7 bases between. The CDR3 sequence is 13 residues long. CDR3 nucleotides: TGTGCCAGCAGCTCACAAACCACCGGGGAGCTGTTTTTT. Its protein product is CASSSQTTGELFF.

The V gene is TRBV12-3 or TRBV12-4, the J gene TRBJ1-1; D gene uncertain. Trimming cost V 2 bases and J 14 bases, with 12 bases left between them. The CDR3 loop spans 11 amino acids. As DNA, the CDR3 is TGTGCCAGCAGTTTATGGGCCCAGATGTTCTTT. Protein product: CASSLWAQMFF.

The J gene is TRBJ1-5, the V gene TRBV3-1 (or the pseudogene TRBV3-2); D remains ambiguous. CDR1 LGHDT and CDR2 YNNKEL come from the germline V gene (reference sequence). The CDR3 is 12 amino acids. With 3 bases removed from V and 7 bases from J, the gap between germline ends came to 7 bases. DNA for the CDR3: TGTGCCAGCAGCCATTCGGGGCAGCCCCAGCATTTT. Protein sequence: CASSHSGQPQHF.

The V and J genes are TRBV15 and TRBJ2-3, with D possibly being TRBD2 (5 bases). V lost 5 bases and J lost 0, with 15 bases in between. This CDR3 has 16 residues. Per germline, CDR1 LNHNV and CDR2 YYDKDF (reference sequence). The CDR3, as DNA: TGTGCCACCAGCCCCCGTTTTGGCGGGAGCACAGATACGCAGTATTTT. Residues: CATSPRFGGSTDTQYF. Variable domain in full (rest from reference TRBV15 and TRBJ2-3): DAMVIQNPRYQVTQFGKPVTLSCSQTLNHNVMYWYQQKSSQAPKLLFHYYDKDFNNEADTPDNFQSRRPNTSFCFLDIRSPGLGDTAMYLCATSPRFGGSTDTQYFGPGTRLTVL.

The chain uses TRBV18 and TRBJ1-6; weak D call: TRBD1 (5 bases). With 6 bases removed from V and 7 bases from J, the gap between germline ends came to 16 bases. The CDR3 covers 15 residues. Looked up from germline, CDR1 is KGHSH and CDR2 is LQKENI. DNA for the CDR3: TGTGCCAGCTCCCAGGACACTCGGACGAATTCACCCCTCCACTTT. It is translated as CASSQDTRTNSPLHF.